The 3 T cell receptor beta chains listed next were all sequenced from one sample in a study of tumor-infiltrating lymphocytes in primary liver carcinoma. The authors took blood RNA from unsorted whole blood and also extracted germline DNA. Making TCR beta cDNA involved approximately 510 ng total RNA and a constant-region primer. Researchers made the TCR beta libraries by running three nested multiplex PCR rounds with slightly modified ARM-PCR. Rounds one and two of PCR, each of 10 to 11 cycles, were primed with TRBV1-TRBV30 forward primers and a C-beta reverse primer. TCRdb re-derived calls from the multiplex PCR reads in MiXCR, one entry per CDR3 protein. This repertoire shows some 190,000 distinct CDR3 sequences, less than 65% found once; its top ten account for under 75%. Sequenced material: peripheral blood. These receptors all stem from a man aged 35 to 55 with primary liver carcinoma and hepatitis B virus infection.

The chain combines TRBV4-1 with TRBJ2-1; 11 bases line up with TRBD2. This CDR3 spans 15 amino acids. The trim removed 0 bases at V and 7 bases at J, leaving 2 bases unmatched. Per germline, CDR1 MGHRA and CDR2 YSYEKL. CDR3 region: CASSQEGLAVNEQFF. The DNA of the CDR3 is TGCGCCAGCAGCCAAGAGGGACTAGCGGTAAATGAGCAGTTCTTC.

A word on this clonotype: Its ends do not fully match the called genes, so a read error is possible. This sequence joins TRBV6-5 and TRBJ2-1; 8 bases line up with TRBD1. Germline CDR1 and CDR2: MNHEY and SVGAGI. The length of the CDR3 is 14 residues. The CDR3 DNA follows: TGTGCCAGCAGTGGACAGGGTCGTCTCAATGAACAGTTCTTC. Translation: CASSGQGRLNEQFF.

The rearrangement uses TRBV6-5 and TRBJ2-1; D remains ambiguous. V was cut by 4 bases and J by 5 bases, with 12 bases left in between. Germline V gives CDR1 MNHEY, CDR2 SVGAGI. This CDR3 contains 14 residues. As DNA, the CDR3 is TGTGCCAGCAGTTTCGACGACACGAACAATGAGCAGTTCTTC. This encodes CASSFDDTNNEQFF.